The 8 T cell receptor beta chains in this list originate from one sample, sequenced in a study of blood T cell repertoires in COVID-19. Repertoires were generated with immunoSEQ multiplex PCR, while TCRdb's copy carries only in-frame clones and drops some. The sample includes a few hundred thousand clones, around 89% seen only once; the top ten take about 1.8%. The sequencing input was peripheral blood. The source of these receptors is a man in his sixties or seventies with acute or convalescent COVID-19.

This sequence joins TRBV2 and TRBJ1-6, with TRBD1 identical over 7 bases. The V segment lost 9 bases and the J segment 7 bases; nucleotides outside the gene matches: 6. The CDR3 spans 13 residues. Per germline, CDR1 SNHLY and CDR2 FYNNEI. The CDR3: CASRTGVNSPLHF. In nucleotides, the CDR3 is TGTGCCAGTCGGACAGGAGTCAATTCACCCCTCCACTTT.

V gene TRBV6-6 combines with J gene TRBJ2-1, with D possibly being TRBD2 (7 bases). Per germline, CDR1 MNHNY and CDR2 SVGAGI (reference sequence). The CDR3 loop spans 13 amino acids. V gave up 6 bases and J gave up 6 bases, with 12 bases separating them. CDR3 region: CASRLGGANEQFF. CDR3 nucleotide sequence: TGTGCCAGCAGGCTTGGGGGGGCCAATGAGCAGTTCTTC.

This CDR3 is CASRVQLNTEAFF. In nucleotides, the CDR3 is TGCGCCAGCCGGGTCCAGTTGAACACTGAAGCTTTCTTT. V gene TRBV5-1 combines with J gene TRBJ1-1, with D hard to call. Per germline, CDR1 SGHRS and CDR2 YFSETQ. The ends were cut back, 7 bases at V and 0 bases at J, with 10 bases in the middle. The CDR3 contains 13 residues.

The chain couples TRBV5-1 to TRBJ2-3; D is possibly TRBD2 (6 bases). V gave up 4 bases and J gave up 2 bases, with 20 bases separating them. Germline V gene lookup returns CDR1 SGHRS and CDR2 YFSETQ. The CDR3 loop spans 17 amino acids. The CDR3 bases are TGCGCCAGCAGCAGAACGACTGGGGGGAGTGTCACAGATACGCAGTATTTT. It yields the protein CASSRTTGGSVTDTQYF.

The genes are TRBV7-2 and TRBJ2-1; the match to TRBD2 covers 7 bases. The CDR3 covers 11 residues. Germline V gives CDR1 SGHTA, CDR2 FQGNSA. The trim removed 2 bases at V and 14 bases at J, leaving 3 bases unmatched. CDR3 bases: TGTGCCAGCAGCTTACACCGGGGGGAGTTCTTC. Translation gives CASSLHRGEFF.

This clone is a singleton in its sample. The chain is built from TRBV5-4 and TRBJ1-4; TRBD1 aligns across 10 bases. Germline lookup yields CDR1 SGHNT and CDR2 YYREEE (reference sequence). The CDR3 has 14 residues. V lost 4 bases and J lost 5; bases outside the gene matches: 2. The CDR3, as DNA: TGTGCCAGCAGCGTGGGACAGGGGAATGAAAAACTGTTTTTT. It translates to CASSVGQGNEKLFF.

The chain uses TRBV29-1 and TRBJ2-3; the match to TRBD1 covers 9 bases. CDR1 SQVTM and CDR2 ANQGSEA come from the germline V gene. This CDR3 region has 14 residues. V shed 7 bases and J 6 bases; nucleotides not matched to a gene: 11. The chain's CDR3 is CSASDRGAGDTQYF. The CDR3 region has the DNA TGCAGCGCTTCGGACAGGGGAGCAGGGGATACGCAGTATTTT.

The chain joins TRBV7-9 to TRBJ1-2, with a possible D match to TRBD1 (5 bases). CDR3 length: 12 residues. V was cut by 2 bases and J by 6 bases, with 7 bases left in between. In germline, CDR1 is SEHNR, CDR2 FQNEAQ (reference sequence). The CDR3 here is CASSLKGDGYTF. DNA for the CDR3: TGTGCCAGCAGCTTAAAAGGGGATGGCTACACCTTC.